A single sample is the source of the 22 T cell receptor beta chains below, sequenced in a study of identical twins. TCRdb called the 5' RACE reads again in MiXCR, with one record for every CDR3 protein. The table lists about 340,000 distinct CDR3 sequences, 7% to 9.5% of them singletons. Specimen: naive T cells sorted from blood. The receptors derive from a woman in her fifties or sixties in good health.

A few counts support this clonotype. The chain recombines TRBV6-5 with TRBJ1-6; D remains unclear. Per germline, CDR1 MNHEY and CDR2 SVGAGI. V shed 0 bases and J shed 0 bases, with 12 bases lying between them. The length of the CDR3 is 18 residues. CDR3 DNA: TGTGCCAGCAGTTACTCGGACGGCCTGAGCTCCTATAATTCACCCCTCCACTTT. Translation: CASSYSDGLSSYNSPLHF.

This rearrangement joins TRBV15 to TRBJ2-3; TRBD2 matches at 9 bases. V gave up 2 bases and J gave up 0 bases; unmatched junction bases: 24. CDR3 length: 23 amino acids. From germline, CDR1 is LNHNV and CDR2 YYDKDF (reference sequence). Here the CDR3 DNA reads TGTGCCACCAGCAGATGGATACCCCCACGATGGGCTAGCGGGAAATTTAGCACAGATACGCAGTATTTT. Protein sequence: CATSRWIPPRWASGKFSTDTQYF.

This clonotype was recorded a few times. The rearrangement uses TRBV27 and TRBJ1-2; 7 nucleotides line up with TRBD1. CDR1 and CDR2 (germline): MNHEY, SMNVEV (reference sequence). V lost 4 bases, J lost 4 bases, and 0 bases stayed unmatched. There are 12 residues in the CDR3. CDR3 in DNA: TGTGCCAGCAGTTCAGGGGGCTATGGCTACACCTTC. Translating gives CASSSGGYGYTF.

The rearrangement uses TRBV24-1 and TRBJ2-2; tentative D call: TRBD1 (5 bases). Between the trimmed V and J ends, which lost 4 bases and 5 bases, there was a span of 13 bases. The CDR3 consists of 15 residues. Per germline, CDR1 KGHDR and CDR2 SFDVKD. The CDR3 DNA reads as TGTGCCACCAGTGAAAGGGGTCGGAAAACCGGGGAGCTGTTTTTT. Its translation: CATSERGRKTGELFF.

This chain links TRBV29-1 with TRBJ2-2; 15 bases agree with TRBD2. This CDR3 comprises 17 residues. The germline CDR1 and CDR2 sequences are SQVTM and ANQGSEA. V lost 1 base, J lost 8 bases, and 8 bases stayed unmatched. The CDR3 loop reads CSVEGQGLAGGGGELFF. The DNA of the CDR3 is TGCAGCGTTGAAGGCCAGGGACTAGCGGGAGGAGGAGGGGAGCTGTTTTTT.

This chain joins TRBV5-1 and TRBJ2-7; D gene unclear. The CDR3 has 12 amino acids. Trimming removed 4 bases from V and 1 base from J, with 6 bases in between. CDR1 and CDR2 from the germline V gene are SGHRS and YFSETQ. DNA of the CDR3: TGCGCCAGCAGCCCTCGGTCCTACGAGCAGTACTTC. Translating gives CASSPRSYEQYF. The variable domain in full, with the rest retrieved from reference TRBV5-1 and TRBJ2-7, is KAGVTQTPRYLIKTRGQQVTLSCSPISGHRSVSWYQQTPGQGLQFLFEYFSETQRNKGNFPGRFSGRQFSNSRSEMNVSTLELGDSALYLCASSPRSYEQYFGPGTRLTVT.

The rearrangement uses TRBV7-8 and TRBJ2-2; possible D gene TRBD1, 6 bases. V lost 5 bases, J lost 6 bases, and 22 bases lay in between. The CDR3 length is 17 residues. Germline V lookup: CDR1 SGHVS, CDR2 FQNEAQ. The chain's CDR3 is CASSKKGELVTPGELFF. CDR3 coding DNA: TGTGCCAGCAGCAAGAAGGGGGAGCTAGTGACCCCCGGGGAGCTGTTTTTT.

The chain uses TRBV7-9 and TRBJ2-3; no clear D gene. Per germline, CDR1 SEHNR and CDR2 FQNEAQ (reference sequence). The CDR3 consists of 14 residues. Trimming shortened V by 3 bases and J by 0 bases, and 7 bases separated the two germline ends. This CDR3 is CASSLSISTDTQYF. CDR3 nucleotide sequence: TGTGCCAGCAGCTTGAGTATTAGCACAGATACGCAGTATTTT.

V usage is TRBV7-8 and J usage is TRBJ2-2; TRBD1 agrees at 11 bases. This CDR3 spans 17 amino acids. Trimming cost V 5 bases and J 3 bases; bases outside gene matches: 8. From germline, CDR1 is SGHVS and CDR2 FQNEAQ. This CDR3 reads CASSAGGQGAYTGELFF. In nucleotides, the CDR3 is TGTGCCAGCAGCGCAGGTGGACAGGGGGCCTACACCGGGGAGCTGTTTTTT.

This clonotype occurred a few times. V and J are TRBV6-5 and TRBJ1-4; D is ambiguous. The CDR3 length is 13 residues. Germline V lookup: CDR1 MNHEY, CDR2 SVGAGI. V lost 7 bases and J 10 bases, leaving 16 bases between the germline ends. Here the CDR3 reads CASMGPLRGKLFF. The CDR3 region has the DNA TGTGCCAGCATGGGCCCTCTGCGGGGAAAACTGTTTTTT.

This clonotype was seen more than once but under ten times. V gene TRBV18 combines with J gene TRBJ2-1; no clear D. Per germline, CDR1 KGHSH and CDR2 LQKENI. This CDR3 spans 14 amino acids. Trimming removed 3 bases at V and 6 bases at J, with 12 bases between. The CDR3 DNA is TGTGCCAGCTCACCGGGTCCTGCCCCCAATGAGCAGTTCTTC. Translating it yields CASSPGPAPNEQFF.

This chain joins TRBV6-2 or TRBV6-3 and TRBJ2-6; D is ambiguous. Trimming shortened V by 5 bases and J by 0 bases, and 8 bases separated the two germline ends. The germline gives CDR1 MNHEY, CDR2 SVGEGT. The CDR3 is 15 residues long. CDR3 residues: CASSTPDSGANVLTF. The CDR3 coding sequence is TGTGCCAGCAGTACTCCAGACTCTGGGGCCAACGTCCTGACTTTC.

This chain joins TRBV7-2 and TRBJ1-2; no clear D. The germline V gene has CDR1 SGHTA and CDR2 FQGNSA. V lost 5 bases to trimming and J lost 7 bases, with 17 bases between them. The CDR3 length is 14 residues. The CDR3 protein is CASSPPDGKGGYTF. The CDR3 DNA reads TGTGCCAGCAGCCCCCCGGACGGGAAAGGTGGCTACACCTTC. Full variable domain (rest looked up from reference TRBV7-2 and TRBJ1-2): GAGVSQSPSNKVTEKGKDVELRCDPISGHTALYWYRQSLGQGLEFLIYFQGNSAPDKSGLPSDRFSAERTGGSVSTLTIQRTQQEDSAVYLCASSPPDGKGGYTFGSGTRLTVV.

In its sample, this clonotype was seen a few times. J is TRBJ2-5 and V is TRBV6-1; D call uncertain. The CDR3 length is 13 residues. Per germline, CDR1 MNHNS and CDR2 SASEGT. The V gene lost 4 bases and the J gene lost 2 bases, with 8 bases spanning the gap. In DNA, the CDR3 is TGTGCCAGCAGTGGAACAATTCAAGAGACCCAGTACTTC. It is translated as CASSGTIQETQYF.

This clonotype was seen more than once but under ten times. The chain couples TRBV29-1 to TRBJ2-1; D not resolved. V gave up 5 bases and J gave up 6 bases, with 5 bases separating them. The CDR3 is 10 amino acids. In germline, CDR1 is SQVTM, CDR2 ANQGSEA. As DNA, the CDR3 is TGCAGCGTTATACCCAATGAGCAGTTCTTC. Amino acids: CSVIPNEQFF.

This clonotype has just a few counts. This chain joins TRBV7-3 and TRBJ2-7; TRBD1 matches 10 bases. The CDR3 length is 15 residues. V lost 5 bases to trimming and J lost 7 bases; unmatched junction nucleotides: 11. The V gene's germline CDR1 is SGHTA and CDR2 FQGTGA. CDR3 region: CASSPSPGTGAEQYF. CDR3 coding DNA: TGTGCCAGCAGCCCCAGTCCCGGGACAGGGGCGGAGCAGTACTTC.

The V call is TRBV27, the J call TRBJ2-7, with D possibly being TRBD1 (5 bases). The V end was cut by 0 bases, the J end by 5 bases, with 17 bases between. Germline assignment: CDR1 MNHEY and CDR2 SMNVEV (reference sequence). The CDR3 is made up of 16 amino acids. DNA for the CDR3: TGTGCCAGCAGTTTATCAGGCAGGGCCCCCCCTAACGAGCAGTACTTC. It codes for CASSLSGRAPPNEQYF.

V is TRBV11-3 and J is TRBJ2-7; 8 positions agree with TRBD2. Germline V lookup: CDR1 SGHNT, CDR2 YENEEA. V was clipped by 3 bases and J by 4 bases; unmatched bases: 11. The CDR3 spans 16 residues. The CDR3 region is CASSFVPAGVPYEQYF. The CDR3 nucleotides are TGTGCCAGCAGCTTCGTTCCAGCGGGAGTACCATACGAGCAGTACTTC. The full variable domain, in which reference TRBV11-3 and TRBJ2-7 provide the parts outside the CDR3, is EAGVVQSPRYKIIEKKQPVAFWCNPISGHNTLYWYLQNLGQGPELLIRYENEEAVDDSQLPKDRFSAERLKGVDSTLKIQPAELGDSAVYLCASSFVPAGVPYEQYFGPGTRLTVT.

This clonotype was picked up one time. Given a much more abundant clone one base away, this may be a read error. The J gene is TRBJ1-1, the V gene TRBV5-1; D not resolved. The CDR3 runs to 14 residues. Germline V gene lookup returns CDR1 SGHRS and CDR2 YFSETQ. V dropped 1 base and J dropped 0 bases, with 7 bases sitting between them. CDR3: CASSLMFMNTEAFF. DNA of the CDR3: TGCGCCAGCAGCTTGATGTTTATGAACACTGAAGCTTTCTTT.

V gene TRBV5-5 combines with J gene TRBJ2-2; D might be TRBD2 (5 bases). V gave up 2 bases and J gave up 1 base, with 12 bases separating them. The V gene's germline CDR1 is SGHKS and CDR2 YYEKEE (reference sequence). This CDR3 contains 16 residues. The CDR3 region is CASSFMFRGNTGELFF. CDR3 nucleotides: TGTGCCAGCAGCTTCATGTTCCGGGGGAACACCGGGGAGCTGTTTTTT.

This clonotype came up a few times. This chain uses TRBV12-3 or TRBV12-4 with TRBJ2-2; D possibly corresponds to TRBD1 (5 bases). With 11 bases removed from V and 4 bases from J, the gap between germline ends came to 20 bases. The CDR3 length is 15 residues. The CDR3 spells CAFPRVGLGTGELFF. CDR3 nucleotide sequence: TGTGCCTTCCCCCGAGTGGGGCTGGGCACCGGGGAGCTGTTTTTT.

This clonotype was counted between two and nine times. The J gene is TRBJ2-1, the V gene TRBV4-1, with D unresolved. V was cut by 4 bases and J by 8 bases, with 18 bases left in between. Germline loops: CDR1 MGHRA, CDR2 YSYEKL. This CDR3 region has 15 residues. In DNA, the CDR3 is TGCGCCAGCAGCCCTGGTTTCCCAAAGCAGGATGAGCAGTTCTTC. Translation gives CASSPGFPKQDEQFF.